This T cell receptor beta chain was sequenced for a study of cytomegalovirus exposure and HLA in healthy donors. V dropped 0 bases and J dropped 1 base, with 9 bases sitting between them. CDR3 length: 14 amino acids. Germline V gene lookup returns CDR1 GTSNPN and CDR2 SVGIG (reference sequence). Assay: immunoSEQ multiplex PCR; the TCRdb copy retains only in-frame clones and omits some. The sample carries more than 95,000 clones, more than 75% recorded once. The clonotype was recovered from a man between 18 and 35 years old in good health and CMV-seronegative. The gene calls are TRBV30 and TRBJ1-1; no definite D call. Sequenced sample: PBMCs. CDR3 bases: TGTGCCTGGAGTGTAGTGGCGGAGAACACTGAAGCTTTCTTT. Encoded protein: CAWSVVAENTEAFF.